Presented here are 9 T cell receptor beta chains from one specimen sequenced in a study of shared clonotypes between healthy human individuals. Naive CD8 cells comprised CD45RO-negative, CCR7-positively selected cells, excluding terminally differentiated effector memory CD45RA+ cells. Profiled with immunoSEQ multiplex PCR; TCRdb holds only in-frame clones, not every one. The sample comprises a few million clones, around 93% of which are singletons, and under 2% rests with the top ten. The sample consisted of naive CD8+ T cells from PBMCs. The receptors stem from a man aged 18 to 29 in good health. Some clones in this sample may be carry-over from other donors' samples.

The chain employs TRBV5-5 and TRBJ1-2; no clear D. This CDR3 is 13 amino acids long. Trimming shortened V by 1 base and J by 8 bases, and 12 bases separated the two germline ends. Germline assignment: CDR1 SGHKS and CDR2 YYEKEE (reference sequence). The CDR3: CASSLSIDWGYTF. CDR3 DNA sequence: TGTGCCAGCAGCTTGTCGATCGACTGGGGCTACACCTTC.

In regard to this clone: This CDR3 is also generated by other DNA sequences in the sample. CDR3 nucleotide sequence: TGTGCCAGTAGTATAGCGGGGACAGAAGCTTTCTTT. Translation: CASSIAGTEAFF. The V gene is TRBV19, the J gene TRBJ1-1, with D possibly TRBD1 on 6 matching bases. Germline assignment: CDR1 LNHDA and CDR2 SQIVND (reference sequence). Trimming took off 1 base at V and 8 bases at J, with 8 bases between the two ends. This CDR3 has 12 residues. Variable domain in full (rest from reference TRBV19 and TRBJ1-1): DGGITQSPKYLFRKEGQNVTLSCEQNLNHDAMYWYRQDPGQGLRLIYYSQIVNDFQKGDIAEGYSVSREKKESFPLTVTSAQKNPTAFYLCASSIAGTEAFFGQGTRLTVV.

This clone turned up a few times. This chain uses TRBV9 with TRBJ2-2; D gene ambiguous. Germline CDR1 is SGDLS and CDR2 is YYNGEE. Trimming cost V 4 bases and J 1 base, with 11 bases left between them. The CDR3 has 15 amino acids. Written as DNA, the CDR3 is TGTGCCAGCAGCATCAGTGGAGAGAACACCGGGGAGCTGTTTTTT. It codes for CASSISGENTGELFF.

On this clone itself: Other DNA sequences in the sample encode the same CDR3. This sequence joins TRBV27 and TRBJ2-7; D is possibly TRBD1 or TRBD2 (5 bases each). V was trimmed by 3 bases and J by 2 bases, leaving 8 bases between them. The CDR3 consists of 13 residues. CDR1 and CDR2 (germline): MNHEY, SMNVEV (reference sequence). Here the CDR3 DNA reads TGTGCCAGCAGTTTGGGGGTAACCTACGAGCAGTACTTC. This codes for CASSLGVTYEQYF.

This chain uses TRBV19 with TRBJ1-2; TRBD1 is a possible D gene (5 bases). Trimming shortened V by 5 bases and J by 3 bases, and 19 bases separated the two germline ends. The CDR3 is 16 amino acids. Per germline, CDR1 LNHDA and CDR2 SQIVND (reference sequence). The DNA of the CDR3 is TGTGCCAGTAGTCCCAGACAGCTGGAGTTAGACTATGGCTACACCTTC. Protein product: CASSPRQLELDYGYTF.

For this clone: Other DNA sequences from this sample encode an identical CDR3 as well. The rearrangement links TRBV19 to TRBJ2-1, with D unclear. This CDR3 contains 13 residues. V was trimmed by 3 bases and J by 4 bases, leaving 7 bases between them. Germline CDR1 LNHDA, CDR2 SQIVND (reference sequence). The CDR3 nucleotides are TGTGCCAGTAGTATCACTACATACAATGAGCAGTTCTTC. Its translation is CASSITTYNEQFF. The full variable domain, with the rest looked up from reference TRBV19 and TRBJ2-1, is DGGITQSPKYLFRKEGQNVTLSCEQNLNHDAMYWYRQDPGQGLRLIYYSQIVNDFQKGDIAEGYSVSREKKESFPLTVTSAQKNPTAFYLCASSITTYNEQFFGPGTRLTVL.

The rearrangement uses TRBV28 and TRBJ1-4; D is unclear. Germline CDR1 MDHEN, CDR2 SYDVKM. With 3 bases removed from V and 14 bases from J, the gap between germline ends came to 16 bases. The CDR3 runs 13 residues. In nucleotides, the CDR3 is TGTGCCAGCAGTTTTCACGCCCATAGAGGGCTGTTTTTT. Protein product: CASSFHAHRGLFF.

This CDR3 is CASSTGQSSTDTQYF. CDR3 nucleotide sequence: TGCGCCAGCAGTACTGGACAGTCTAGCACAGATACGCAGTATTTT. The chain has TRBV5-1 and TRBJ2-3; perhaps TRBD1 as D (6 bases). The CDR3 length is 15 residues. Trimming shortened V by 5 bases and J by 0 bases, and 13 bases separated the two germline ends. Germline V gene data show CDR1 as SGHRS and CDR2 as YFSETQ.

V is TRBV7-9 and J is TRBJ2-7; no firm D call. The CDR3 sequence is 11 residues long. V was cut by 4 bases and J by 6 bases, with 7 bases left in between. Germline V gives CDR1 SEHNR, CDR2 FQNEAQ (reference sequence). The CDR3, as DNA: TGTGCCAGCAGCTCCCCGATCGAGCAGTACTTC. This translates into CASSSPIEQYF.